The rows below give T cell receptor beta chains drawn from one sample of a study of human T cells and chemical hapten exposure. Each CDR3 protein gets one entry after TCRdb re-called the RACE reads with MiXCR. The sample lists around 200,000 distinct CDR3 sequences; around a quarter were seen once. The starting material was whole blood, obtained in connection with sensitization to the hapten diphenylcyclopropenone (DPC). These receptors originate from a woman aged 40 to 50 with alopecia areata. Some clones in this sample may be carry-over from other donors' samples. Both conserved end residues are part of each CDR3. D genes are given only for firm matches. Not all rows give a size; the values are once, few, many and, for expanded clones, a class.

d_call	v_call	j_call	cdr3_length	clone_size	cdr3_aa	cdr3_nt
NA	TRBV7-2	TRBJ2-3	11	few	CASRRHDTQYF	TGTGCCAGCAGGCGTCACGATACGCAGTATTTT
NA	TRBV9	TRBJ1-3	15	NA	CASSTQTVSGNTIYF	TGTGCCAGCAGCACCCAGACAGTCTCTGGAAACACCATATATTTT
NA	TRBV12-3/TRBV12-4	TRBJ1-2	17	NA	CASSSFPLDLGNYGYTF	TGTGCCAGCAGTTCCTTTCCCCTGGACCTGGGGAACTATGGCTACACCTTC
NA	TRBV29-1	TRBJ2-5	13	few	CSVGQGPRRSQYF	TGCAGCGTTGGGCAGGGCCCCAGGCGGTCCCAGTACTTC
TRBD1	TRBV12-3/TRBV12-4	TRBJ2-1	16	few	CASTSNGGQGYNEQFF	TGTGCCAGCACCTCAAACGGTGGACAGGGCTACAATGAGCAGTTCTTC
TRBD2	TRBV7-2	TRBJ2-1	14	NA	CASSPGLAGHEQFF	TGTGCCAGCAGCCCGGGACTAGCGGGGCATGAGCAGTTCTTC
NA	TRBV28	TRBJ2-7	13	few	CASYGANSYEQYF	TGTGCCTCTTACGGGGCAAACTCCTACGAGCAGTACTTC
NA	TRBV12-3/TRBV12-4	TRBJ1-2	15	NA	CASSLSPNLRWGYTF	TGTGCCAGCAGTCTTTCCCCAAATCTCAGGTGGGGCTACACCTTC
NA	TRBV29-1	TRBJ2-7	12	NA	CSVAVNSYEQYF	TGCAGCGTAGCGGTTAACTCCTACGAGCAGTACTTC
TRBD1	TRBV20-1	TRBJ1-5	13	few	CSASQGVNQPQHF	TGCAGTGCTAGCCAGGGGGTTAATCAGCCCCAGCATTTT
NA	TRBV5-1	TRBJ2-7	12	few	CASSPDPSEQYF	TGCGCCAGCAGCCCAGACCCCTCCGAGCAGTACTTC
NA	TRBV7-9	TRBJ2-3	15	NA	CASSLESHRTDTQYF	TGTGCCAGCAGCTTAGAGTCGCACCGCACAGATACGCAGTATTTT
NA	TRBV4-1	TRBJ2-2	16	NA	CASSQHIGRNTGELFF	TGCGCCAGCAGCCAACATATTGGGAGAAACACCGGGGAGCTGTTTTTT
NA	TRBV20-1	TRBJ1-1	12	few	CSASAGDAEAFF	TGCAGTGCTAGTGCGGGGGATGCTGAAGCTTTCTTT
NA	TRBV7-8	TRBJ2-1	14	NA	CASSLAGEGNEQFF	TGTGCCAGCAGCTTAGCGGGAGAGGGCAATGAGCAGTTCTTC
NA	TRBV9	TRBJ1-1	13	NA	CASSEHWNTEAFF	TGTGCCAGCAGCGAACACTGGAACACTGAAGCTTTCTTT
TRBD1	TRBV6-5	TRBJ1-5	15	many	CASSTGTGRNQPQHF	TGTGCCAGCAGCACCGGGACAGGGAGGAATCAGCCCCAGCATTTT
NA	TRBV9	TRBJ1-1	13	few	CASSGGFGAEAFF	TGTGCCAGCAGCGGGGGCTTTGGGGCTGAAGCTTTCTTT
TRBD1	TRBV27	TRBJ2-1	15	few	CASSFWGQKNNEQFF	TGTGCCAGCAGTTTCTGGGGACAGAAGAACAATGAGCAGTTCTTC
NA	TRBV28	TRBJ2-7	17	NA	CASSFFSPIWASYEQYF	TGTGCCAGCAGTTTTTTTAGCCCTATTTGGGCTAGCTACGAGCAGTACTTC
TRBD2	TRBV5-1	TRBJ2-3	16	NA	CASSLEAGSPTDTQYF	TGCGCCAGCAGCTTGGAAGCGGGATCCCCCACAGATACGCAGTATTTT
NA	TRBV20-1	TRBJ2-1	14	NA	CSARPPLGYNEQFF	TGCAGTGCTAGACCACCGCTGGGTTACAATGAGCAGTTCTTC
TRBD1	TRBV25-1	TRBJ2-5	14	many	CASSGTGGGETQYF	TGTGCCAGCAGTGGCACAGGGGGTGGTGAGACCCAGTACTTC
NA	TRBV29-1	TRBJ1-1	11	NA	CSGERVGEAFF	TGCAGCGGAGAACGGGTGGGGGAAGCTTTCTTT
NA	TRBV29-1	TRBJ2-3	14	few	CSVDSRGGTDTQYF	TGCAGCGTTGATTCCAGGGGGGGAACAGATACGCAGTATTTT
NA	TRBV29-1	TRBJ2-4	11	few	CSVEGAGRGYF	TGCAGCGTTGAAGGGGCGGGAAGAGGTTACTTC
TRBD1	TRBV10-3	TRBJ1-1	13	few	CAVQGALSTEAFF	TGTGCCGTACAGGGGGCCCTCAGCACTGAAGCTTTCTTT
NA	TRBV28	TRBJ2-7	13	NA	CASSGDTSPGQYF	TGTGCCAGCAGCGGGGACACCAGTCCGGGGCAGTACTTC
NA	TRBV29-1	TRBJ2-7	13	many	CSVEIITSYEQYF	TGCAGCGTTGAGATCATAACCTCCTACGAGCAGTACTTC
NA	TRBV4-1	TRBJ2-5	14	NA	CASSQVGYQETQYF	TGCGCCAGCAGCCAAGTTGGGTACCAAGAGACCCAGTACTTC
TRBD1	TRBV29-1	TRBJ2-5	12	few	CSVTGGAETQYF	TGCAGCGTTACAGGGGGCGCGGAGACCCAGTACTTC
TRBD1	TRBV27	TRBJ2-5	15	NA	CASSGTGTGAETQYF	TGTGCCAGCAGTGGTACCGGGACAGGGGCAGAGACCCAGTACTTC
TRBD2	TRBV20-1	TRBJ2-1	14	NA	CSAQSGRARDEQFF	TGCAGTGCTCAGAGCGGGAGGGCCAGAGATGAGCAGTTCTTC
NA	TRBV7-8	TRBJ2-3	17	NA	CASSLGVGGRNTDTQYF	TGTGCCAGCAGCCTAGGCGTCGGGGGAAGGAACACAGATACGCAGTATTTT
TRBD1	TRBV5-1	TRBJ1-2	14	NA	CASSQLQGKNGYTF	TGCGCCAGCAGCCAATTACAGGGGAAGAACGGCTACACCTTC
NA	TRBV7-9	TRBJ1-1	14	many	CASSLLELNTEAFF	TGTGCCAGCAGCTTACTGGAGTTGAACACTGAAGCTTTCTTT
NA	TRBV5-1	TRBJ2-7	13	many	CASQTGLSYEQYF	TGCGCCAGCCAAACGGGTCTCTCCTACGAGCAGTACTTC
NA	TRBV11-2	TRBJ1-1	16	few	CASSLVMGHENTEAFF	TGTGCCAGCAGCTTAGTTATGGGGCACGAGAACACTGAAGCTTTCTTT
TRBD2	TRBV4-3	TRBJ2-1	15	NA	CASSRISGSGNEQFF	TGCGCCAGCAGCCGAATAAGCGGGAGTGGCAATGAGCAGTTCTTC
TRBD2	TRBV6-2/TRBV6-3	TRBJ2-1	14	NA	CATQKGGRAREQFF	TGTGCCACCCAGAAGGGCGGGAGGGCCCGGGAGCAGTTCTTC
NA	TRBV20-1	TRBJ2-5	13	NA	CSASNAPAETQYF	TGCAGTGCTAGTAATGCCCCGGCAGAGACCCAGTACTTC
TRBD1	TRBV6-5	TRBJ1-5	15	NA	CASSPGGGSNQPQHF	TGTGCCAGCAGTCCAGGGGGGGGTAGCAATCAGCCCCAGCATTTT
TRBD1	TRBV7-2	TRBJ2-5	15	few	CASSLGGRGPETQYF	TGTGCCAGCAGCTTAGGTGGCAGGGGGCCGGAGACCCAGTACTTC